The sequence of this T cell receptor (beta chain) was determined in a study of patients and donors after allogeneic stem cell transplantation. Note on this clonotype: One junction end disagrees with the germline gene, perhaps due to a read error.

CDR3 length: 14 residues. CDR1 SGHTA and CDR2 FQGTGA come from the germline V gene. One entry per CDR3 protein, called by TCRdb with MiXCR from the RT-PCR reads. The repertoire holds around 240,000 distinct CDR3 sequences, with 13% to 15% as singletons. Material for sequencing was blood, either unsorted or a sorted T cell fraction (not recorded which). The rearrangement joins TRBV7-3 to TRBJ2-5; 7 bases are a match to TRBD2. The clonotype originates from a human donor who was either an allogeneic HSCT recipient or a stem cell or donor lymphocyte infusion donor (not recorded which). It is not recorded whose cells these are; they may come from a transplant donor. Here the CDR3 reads CACSSGSGGETQYF. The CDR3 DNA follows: TGTGCCTGCAGCTCAGGGTCGGGGGGAGAGACCCAGTACTTC.